This TCR beta chain was profiled in a study of vaccination and CD4 T cells after COVID-19. Study-wide background: Each enrolled participant received a two-dose regimen of either BNT162b2 or mRNA-1273 vaccine.

Looked up from germline, CDR1 is MGHDK and CDR2 is SYGVNS. The CDR3 loop spans 14 amino acids. V lost 5 bases and J lost 2, with 10 bases in between. Comments on this clonotype: Its target is unknown.

Via MiXCR, TCRdb re-called the PCR reads, giving one row per CDR3 protein. The repertoire consists of about 20,000 distinct CDR3 sequences, with roughly 64% occurring once and the leading ten covering 1% to 1.4%. Notes on the study in general: Convalescent patients' median share of reactive clones seen only post-vaccination was about 86%. Spike mono-reactivity was shown by 304 of 307 vaccine-specific clones in convalescent patients. In median terms, SARS-CoV-2-reactive clonotypes went from about 20 to 38, a nonsignificant rise.

The chain joins TRBV25-1 to TRBJ1-3; D is ambiguous. This sequence was found in a human donor who had recovered from COVID-19. This specimen was CD4+ T cells from blood, taken before SARS-CoV-2 vaccination. This CDR3 reads CASSTTWAGNTIYF. DNA of the CDR3: TGTGCCAGCAGTACAACCTGGGCTGGAAACACCATATATTTT.